The 14 T cell receptor beta chains in this list originate from one sample, sequenced in a study of CDR3 diversity in severe acne. TCRdb called the PCR reads again in MiXCR, with one record for every CDR3 protein. The sample gives 100,000 or so distinct CDR3 sequences, about half of which show up once; over 10% is in the top ten. Source material: blood. All receptors come from a male donor with acne.

The chain has TRBV7-2 and TRBJ2-3, with TRBD2 as a possible D gene (5 bases). Germline CDR1 is SGHTA and CDR2 is FQGNSA. The CDR3 covers 14 residues. Trimming took 2 bases from V and 5 from J, leaving 11 bases between them. DNA for the CDR3: TGTGCCAGCAGCTTAAAGGACGGGGTAGATACGCAGTATTTT. Protein product: CASSLKDGVDTQYF.

The gene calls are TRBV29-1 and TRBJ2-6; the D gene is possibly TRBD2 (5 bases). Trimming cost V 6 bases and J 4 bases, with 10 bases left between them. The CDR3 loop spans 13 amino acids. The germline V gene has CDR1 SQVTM and CDR2 ANQGSEA. The CDR3 sequence is CSVAREGANVLTF. The CDR3 DNA reads TGCAGCGTAGCACGGGAAGGGGCCAACGTCCTGACTTTC.

A remark on this clonotype: Being one base from a much bigger clone, this may be a read error. The chain links TRBV12-3 or TRBV12-4 to TRBJ2-5; D remains unclear. With 2 bases removed from V and 4 bases from J, the gap between germline ends came to 8 bases. The CDR3 spans 13 residues. The DNA for the CDR3 is TGTGCCAGCAGTTTACAAGTAAGAGAGACCCAGTACTTC. Amino acids: CASSLQVRETQYF.

This clonotype was counted only a few times. The chain employs TRBV9 and TRBJ2-3; TRBD1 might be the D (6 bases). The germline CDR1 and CDR2 sequences are SGDLS and YYNGEE. V was trimmed by 2 bases and J by 5 bases, leaving 12 bases between them. This CDR3 has 14 amino acids. CDR3 protein: CASSVPEGGDTQYF. The CDR3 region has the DNA TGTGCCAGCAGCGTCCCTGAAGGGGGAGATACGCAGTATTTT.

Turning to this clonotype: The CDR3 carries no conserved terminal phenylalanine or tryptophan, so it likely arises from a read error. This sequence joins TRBV6-6 and TRBJ1-6; weak D call: TRBD1 (5 bases). V lost 6 bases, J lost 10 bases, and 19 bases lay in between. The CDR3 covers 15 residues. Germline values: CDR1 MNHNY, CDR2 SVGAGI (reference sequence). CDR3 DNA: TGTGCCAGCAGGACAACAGGTGGTATGGGGTCACCCCTCCACCTG. It translates to CASRTTGGMGSPLHL.

This clonotype came up a few times. A read error may account for a junction end that differs from germline. The rearrangement links TRBV28 to TRBJ1-2; tentative D call: TRBD1 (5 bases). The CDR3 is 13 residues long. From germline, CDR1 is MDHEN and CDR2 SYDVKM. CDR3 DNA sequence: TGTGCCAGCAGTTCCGGACAAACCCATGGCTTCACCTTC. It codes for CASSSGQTHGFTF.

About this clonotype itself: A much larger clone is a single base away; this may be a read error. The chain links TRBV6-6 to TRBJ2-7; 8 nucleotides match TRBD2. This CDR3 has 15 amino acids. Germline-derived CDR1 and CDR2 are MNHNY and SVGAGI (reference sequence). The DNA of the CDR3 is TGTGCCAGCAGTTACTCTAAGCGGGAGCAGGGCGAGCAGTGCTTC. This codes for CASSYSKREQGEQCF.

This clonotype was found many times. This chain links TRBV20-1 with TRBJ1-4, with D maybe TRBD1 (5 bases). CDR1 is DFQATT, CDR2 SNEGSKA, per germline (reference sequence). The CDR3 runs 13 residues. V gave up 2 bases and J gave up 5 bases, with 9 bases separating them. CDR3 bases: TGCAGTGCTAGACAGGGTTGGAATGAAAAACTGTTTTTT. It translates to CSARQGWNEKLFF.

The J gene is TRBJ1-1, the V gene TRBV12-3 or TRBV12-4; D perhaps matches TRBD1 (6 bases). V gave up 4 bases and J gave up 1 base, with 10 bases separating them. The CDR3 consists of 14 residues. CDR3 bases: TGTGCCAGCAGTTGGGTGACAGGGAACACTGAAGCTTTCTTT. It encodes CASSWVTGNTEAFF.

This clonotype was detected many times. V gene TRBV10-3 combines with J gene TRBJ1-1; D uncertain. Trimming shortened V by 5 bases and J by 0 bases, and 7 bases separated the two germline ends. Germline lookup yields CDR1 ENHRY and CDR2 SYGVKD. The CDR3 sequence is 13 residues long. Here the CDR3 reads CAISRKVNTEAFF. The CDR3 bases are TGTGCCATCAGTCGAAAAGTGAACACTGAAGCTTTCTTT.

A word on this clonotype: The junction shows a germline mismatch at one end, possibly a read error. The chain links TRBV10-3 to TRBJ2-7, with 11 bases fitting TRBD1. Germline V CDR1 and CDR2: ENHRY, SYGVKD. CDR3 size: 15 residues. The CDR3 region has the DNA TGTGCCAGCAGTTTAGGACAGGGGGCGCGGGGCGAGCAGTACTTC. Translating it yields CASSLGQGARGEQYF.

The gene calls are TRBV10-3 and TRBJ1-5; D gene ambiguous. CDR1 is ENHRY, CDR2 SYGVKD, per germline. V dropped 10 bases and J dropped 0 bases, with 16 bases sitting between them. CDR3 length: 15 amino acids. The CDR3 bases are TGTGCCACTCGGCCTGAAACTTATAGCAATCAGCCCCAGCATTTT. Translating it yields CATRPETYSNQPQHF.

Worth noting for this clonotype: A much larger clone is a single base away; this may be a read error. V usage is TRBV10-1 and J usage is TRBJ2-2, with D perhaps TRBD1 or TRBD2 (5 bases each). The CDR3 has 14 residues. CDR1 and CDR2 from the germline V gene are WNHNN and SYGVQD (reference sequence). Deletions cut 8 bases from V and 6 bases from J, with 16 bases between. The CDR3 coding sequence is TGCGCCAGCGGTACGAGGGGCGCGGCCGGGGAGCTGTTTTTT. This codes for CASGTRGAAGELFF.

This clonotype was detected many times. This chain links TRBV19 with TRBJ1-1; D gene unclear. Deletions cut 7 bases from V and 0 bases from J, with 15 bases between. Germline V lookup: CDR1 LNHDA, CDR2 SQIVND (reference sequence). The CDR3 sequence is 15 residues long. The DNA for the CDR3 is TGTGCCAGTATTCGGCCAGGAGCTATGAACACTGAAGCTTTCTTT. Translating gives CASIRPGAMNTEAFF.